A few counts support the clone carrying this T cell receptor beta chain. Its antigen is not known. The making of cDNA relied on 5'RACE with 10-nucleotide random UMIs. TCRdb analysed the 5' RACE reads with MiXCR anew, one entry per CDR3 protein. The sample records about 79,000 distinct CDR3 sequences, roughly 13% being singletons. The sample comes from a study of neurological immune-mediated disorders. General study findings and limits: Across subjects, expanded clones had no CDR3 amino acid sequences in common, pointing to private repertoires in all groups. The greatest TCR clonal expansion occurred in HTLV-1-associated myelopathy and the least in multiple sclerosis, which fell below healthy controls.

Volunteers at a blood bank in Maryland, USA, were the healthy controls. Germline V gene data show CDR1 as SEHNR and CDR2 as FQNEAQ (reference sequence). This CDR3 is 19 amino acids long. Trimming shortened V by 4 bases and J by 2 bases, and 23 bases separated the two germline ends. Sequenced material: PBMCs. This rearrangement joins TRBV7-9 to TRBJ2-2, with a possible D match to TRBD1 (6 bases). The receptor comes from a woman aged 45-59 years in good health. CDR3 nucleotide sequence: TGTGCCAGCAGCTCCATCCCCCCCCGGACAGCGGAAAACACCGGGGAGCTGTTTTTT. It codes for CASSSIPPRTAENTGELFF.